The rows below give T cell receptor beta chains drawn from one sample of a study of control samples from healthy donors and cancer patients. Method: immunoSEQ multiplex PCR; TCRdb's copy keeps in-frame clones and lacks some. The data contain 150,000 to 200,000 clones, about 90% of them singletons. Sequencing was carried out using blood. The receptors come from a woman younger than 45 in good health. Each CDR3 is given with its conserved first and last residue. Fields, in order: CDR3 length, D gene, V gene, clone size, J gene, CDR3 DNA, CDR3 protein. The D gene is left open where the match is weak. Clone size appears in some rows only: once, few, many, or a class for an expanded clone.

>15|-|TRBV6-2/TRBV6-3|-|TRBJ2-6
TGTGCCAGCAGTTACTCGGCCCCCGGGGCCAACGTCCTGACTTTC
CASSYSAPGANVLTF
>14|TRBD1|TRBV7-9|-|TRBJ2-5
TGTGCCAGCAGCTCCGGACAGGGCAAGAAGACCCAGTACTTC
CASSSGQGKKTQYF
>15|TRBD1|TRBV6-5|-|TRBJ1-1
TGTGCCAGCAGAAGCGCCGGGACAGGGGGATCTGAAGCTTTCTTT
CASRSAGTGGSEAFF
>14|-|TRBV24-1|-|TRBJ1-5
TGTGCCACCAGTGATTTGAACTCCGCTTGGCCCCAGCATTTT
CATSDLNSAWPQHF
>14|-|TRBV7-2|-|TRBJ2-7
TGTGCCAGCAGCTTAGCGAAGACGTTCTACGAGCAGTACTTC
CASSLAKTFYEQYF
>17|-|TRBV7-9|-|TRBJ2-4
TGTGCCAGCAGCTTAGCGGAGGAACCCTTAGCCAAAAACATTCAGTACTTC
CASSLAEEPLAKNIQYF
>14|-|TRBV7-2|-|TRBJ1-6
TGTGCCAGCAGCATGGACGGGTATAATTCACCCCTCCACTTT
CASSMDGYNSPLHF
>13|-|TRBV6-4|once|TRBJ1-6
TGTGCCAGCAGTAGGGAATATAATTCACCCCTCCACTTT
CASSREYNSPLHF
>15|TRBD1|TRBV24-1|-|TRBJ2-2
TGTGCCACCAGTGAAACCGGGACAGGGCCCGGGGAGCTGTTTTTT
CATSETGTGPGELFF
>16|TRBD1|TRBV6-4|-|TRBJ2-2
TGTGCCAGCAGTGACTCCTGGACAGGGGGCACCGGGGAGCTGTTTTTT
CASSDSWTGGTGELFF
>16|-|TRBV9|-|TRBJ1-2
TGTGCCAGCAGCCCGACCCTGGGACAATGGGACTATGGCTACACCTTC
CASSPTLGQWDYGYTF
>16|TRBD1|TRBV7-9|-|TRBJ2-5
TGTGCCAGCAGCTTACAGGGGGCGGGTAGCCAAGAGACCCAGTACTTC
CASSLQGAGSQETQYF
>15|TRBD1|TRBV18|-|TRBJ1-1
TGTGCCAGCTCACCTCAGACAGGGCGAAACACTGAAGCTTTCTTT
CASSPQTGRNTEAFF
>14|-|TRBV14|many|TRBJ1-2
TGTGCCAGCAGCCTGAAACAGGGCCTAACTGGCTACACCTTC
CASSLKQGLTGYTF
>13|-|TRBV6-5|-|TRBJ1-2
TGTGCCAGCACCAAAACCGGTTGGCATGGCTACACCTTC
CASTKTGWHGYTF
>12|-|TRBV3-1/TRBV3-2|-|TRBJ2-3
TGTGCCAGCAGCCCACAGGGAGATACGCAGTATTTT
CASSPQGDTQYF
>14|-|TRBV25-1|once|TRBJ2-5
TGTGCCATCCCCTCTAACAGACAGCAAGAGACCCAGTACTTC
CAIPSNRQQETQYF
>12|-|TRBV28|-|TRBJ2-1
TGTGCCAGCAGTTTACCCCCGGGTGAGCAGTTCTTC
CASSLPPGEQFF
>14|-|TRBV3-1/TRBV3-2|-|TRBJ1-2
TGTGCCAGCTCACGAGCGGGGGGCGCCTATGGCTACACCTTC
CASSRAGGAYGYTF
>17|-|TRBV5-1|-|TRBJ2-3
TGCGCCAGCAGCTTGGTATCCGGGAGAGGGGGCACAGATACGCAGTATTTT
CASSLVSGRGGTDTQYF
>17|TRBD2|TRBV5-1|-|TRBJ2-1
TGCGCCAGCAGCGTTGATAGCGGGAGGGCCTTGTACAATGAGCAGTTCTTC
CASSVDSGRALYNEQFF
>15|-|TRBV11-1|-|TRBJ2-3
TGTGCCAGCAGACACTCCAGGATCAGCACAGATACGCAGTATTTT
CASRHSRISTDTQYF
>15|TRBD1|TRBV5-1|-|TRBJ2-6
TGCGCCAGCAGCCCGACCCCGGGACAGGTCAACGTCCTGACTTTC
CASSPTPGQVNVLTF
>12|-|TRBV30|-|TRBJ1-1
TGTGCCTGGAGTAGAACGAACACTGAAGCTTTCTTT
CAWSRTNTEAFF
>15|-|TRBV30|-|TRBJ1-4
TGTGCCTGGAGGGAGACAGGCGAGCTGGTTGAAAAACTGTTTTTT
CAWRETGELVEKLFF